This T cell receptor beta chain came from a study of Ad26.COV2.S vaccination and SARS-CoV-2 variants. The protocol was immunoSEQ multiplex PCR, while the TCRdb copy is restricted to in-frame clones and leaves out a portion. The table includes roughly 420,000 clones, around 87% detected once. Noted treatment: some 20 received Ad26.COV2.S at low or high dose, single or two shots; five or six received placebo; per-sample allocation not given. At day 63 after the first vaccine or placebo injection, samples were drawn. The J segment lost 0 bases and the V segment lost 4 bases, leaving 5 bases of the junction unmatched. The CDR3 has 16 amino acids. Germline V gene sequence: CDR1 SGHAT, CDR2 FQNNGV.

The clonotype originates from a person aged 18 to 65 who received the Ad26.COV2.S COVID-19 vaccine or a placebo. The sequencing here drew on peripheral blood, taken in a trial of Ad26.COV2.S vaccine versus placebo. V gene TRBV11-2 combines with J gene TRBJ2-1; 8 positions match TRBD1. For the CDR3, the DNA is TGTGCCAGCAGCTCGACGACAGGGGTCTCCTACAATGAGCAGTTCTTC. Amino acid sequence: CASSSTTGVSYNEQFF.